This TCR beta chain was obtained from a study of naive and memory T cell subsets. Regarding the study as a whole: Possibly reflecting memory cells re-expressing CD45RA, a few larger clonotypes occurred in naive repertoires, especially CD8.

Both TRBC1 and TRBC2 were covered by a beta constant-region primer of two equimolar oligonucleotides. The ligated cDNA underwent four PCR rounds using SP2 and nested alpha and beta constant-region primers. TCRdb processed the UMI-ligation and nested PCR reads anew with MiXCR; each CDR3 protein has one entry. The sample lists more than 120,000 distinct CDR3 sequences, about 20% occurring once. The CDR3 length is 16 residues. Trimming left V 0 bases short and J 4 bases short, with 12 bases between. The germline CDR1 and CDR2 sequences are LGHNA and YSLEER. Of note for this clonotype: The antigen is not known.

The receptor's source is a human donor in good health. The chain employs TRBV4-3 and TRBJ1-4, with no clear D. The sample consisted of naive CD8+ T cells from blood. For the CDR3, the DNA is TGCGCCAGCAGCCAAGATCGGGGAGTGATTAATGAAAAACTGTTTTTT. It yields the protein CASSQDRGVINEKLFF.